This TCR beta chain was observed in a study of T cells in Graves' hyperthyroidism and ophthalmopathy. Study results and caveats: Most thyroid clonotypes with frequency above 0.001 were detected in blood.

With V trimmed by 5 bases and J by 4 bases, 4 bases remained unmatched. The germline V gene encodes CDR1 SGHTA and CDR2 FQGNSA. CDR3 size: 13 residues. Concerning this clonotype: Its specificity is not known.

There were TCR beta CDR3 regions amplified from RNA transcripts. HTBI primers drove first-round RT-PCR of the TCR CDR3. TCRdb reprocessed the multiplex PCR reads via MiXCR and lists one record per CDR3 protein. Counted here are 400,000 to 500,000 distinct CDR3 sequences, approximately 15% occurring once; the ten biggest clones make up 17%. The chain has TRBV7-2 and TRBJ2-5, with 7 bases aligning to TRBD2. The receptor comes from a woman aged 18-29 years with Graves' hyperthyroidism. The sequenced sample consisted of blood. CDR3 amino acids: CASSGTTGETQYF. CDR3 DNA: TGTGCCAGCAGCGGGACTACTGGAGAGACCCAGTACTTC.